This record covers a single TCR beta chain. A single base separates this from a much larger clone, so it may be a read error. Given the absence of the conserved phenylalanine or tryptophan at the CDR3 end, a read error is likely. TCRdb reprocessed the 5' RACE reads with MiXCR, giving one entry per CDR3 protein. The repertoire includes 25,000 to 35,000 distinct CDR3 sequences, about 9.7% of them detected once, and about 2.5% sits in the top ten. The sample comes from a study of chronic HIV infection and antiretroviral therapy. The CDR3 loop spans 10 amino acids. The V and J ends lost 3 bases and 10 bases respectively, with 6 bases between them. Germline-derived CDR1 and CDR2 are MNHNS and SASEGT.

The chain combines TRBV6-1 with TRBJ1-2; no clear D gene. The clonotype was recovered from an adult who had HIV and had not received antiretroviral therapy, or was an uninfected healthy control (not recorded which). Specimen: peripheral blood. This chain's CDR3 is CASSEWDYTI. The CDR3 DNA reads TGTGCCAGCAGTGAGTGGGACTACACCATC.